These 20 T cell receptor beta chains came from one sample sequenced in a study of patients and donors after allogeneic stem cell transplantation. TCRdb independently ran MiXCR on the RT-PCR reads; one entry per CDR3 protein. The table shows tens of thousands of distinct CDR3 sequences, with 4.5% to 5% occurring only once. Specimen: blood, either unsorted or a sorted T cell fraction (not recorded which). The receptors here all came from a human donor who was either an allogeneic HSCT recipient or a stem cell or donor lymphocyte infusion donor (not recorded which). It is not recorded whose cells these are; they may come from a transplant donor.

The table lists this clonotype with many counts. The chain has TRBV6-2 or TRBV6-3 and TRBJ2-7, with D possibly matching TRBD1 (5 bases). Germline CDR1 MNHEY, CDR2 SVGEGT. Trimming pared 5 bases from V and 6 bases from J, leaving 17 bases between. CDR3 length: 14 amino acids. CDR3 DNA: TGTGCCAGCAGTGCCCAGGGCAGGAGAGGCGAGCAGTACTTC. The encoded protein is CASSAQGRRGEQYF.

This clonotype was detected many times. The chain recombines TRBV12-3 or TRBV12-4 with TRBJ2-1; 7 positions match TRBD2. The CDR3 spans 14 residues. With 3 bases clipped from V and 12 bases from J, the junction kept 11 bases outside the gene matches. CDR3 sequence reads: CASSLMGEGLPQFF. CDR3 bases: TGTGCCAGCAGTTTGATGGGGGAGGGCTTACCGCAGTTCTTC.

This clonotype was detected many times. DNA for the CDR3: TGCAGTGCTAGAGCCGGGACTAGTGTCTACGAGCAGTACTTC. This gives the protein CSARAGTSVYEQYF. The chain has TRBV20-1 and TRBJ2-7; 8 bases align to TRBD2. Germline V gene sequence: CDR1 DFQATT, CDR2 SNEGSKA (reference sequence). With 1 base clipped from V and 3 bases from J, the junction kept 5 bases outside the gene matches. There are 14 residues in the CDR3.

The chain recombines TRBV6-1 with TRBJ1-2; D not resolved. V was shortened by 7 bases and J by 7 bases, with 22 bases between the two germline ends. CDR3 length: 15 amino acids. In germline, CDR1 is MNHNS, CDR2 SASEGT. The CDR3 DNA sequence: TGTGCCAGCACGACGAAGCAACAAAGCCATTCTGGCTACACCTTC. This codes for CASTTKQQSHSGYTF.

This clonotype turned up a few times. The chain joins TRBV7-3 to TRBJ2-2; 9 bases are shared with TRBD2. Looked up from germline, CDR1 is SGHTA and CDR2 is FQGTGA. With V trimmed by 6 bases and J by 6 bases, 11 bases remained unmatched. The CDR3 spans 16 residues. The CDR3 region is CASSPGVAGVSGELFF. DNA for the CDR3: TGTGCCAGCAGTCCGGGGGTAGCGGGAGTATCCGGGGAGCTGTTTTTT. Filled out from reference TRBV7-3 and TRBJ2-2, the complete variable domain reads GAGVSQTPSNKVTEKGKYVELRCDPISGHTALYWYRQSLGQGPEFLIYFQGTGAADDSGLPNDRFFAVRPEGSVSTLKIQRTERGDSAVYLCASSPGVAGVSGELFFGEGSRLTVL.

In this sample, this clonotype turned up many times. The CDR3 bases are TGTGCCAGCAGTTTAGTGGGGATCAATCAGCCCCAGCATTTT. Its translation is CASSLVGINQPQHF. The chain combines TRBV12-3 or TRBV12-4 with TRBJ1-5; no reliable D call. This CDR3 spans 14 amino acids. V was pared by 1 base and J by 3 bases, with 7 bases between.

This clonotype was seen many times. CDR3 region: CSATLWGANEQFF. The CDR3 DNA is TGCAGTGCTACCCTTTGGGGGGCTAATGAGCAGTTCTTC. The chain is built from TRBV20-1 and TRBJ2-1, with D possibly called TRBD1 or TRBD2 (6 bases each). V shed 4 bases and J shed 7 bases, with 14 bases lying between them. The length of the CDR3 is 13 residues. Per the germline V gene, CDR1 is DFQATT and CDR2 is SNEGSKA (reference sequence).

The sample holds many counts of this clonotype. The chain couples TRBV14 to TRBJ2-1, with 8 bases aligning to TRBD2. V lost 1 base to trimming and J lost 5 bases; unmatched junction nucleotides: 1. Germline V gene lookup returns CDR1 SGHDN and CDR2 FVKESK. The CDR3 runs to 14 residues. The DNA of the CDR3 is TGTGCCAGCAGCCAAGTACTAGCGGACAATGAGCAGTTCTTC. Translated: CASSQVLADNEQFF.

This clonotype was detected ten times or more. The chain carries TRBV11-2 and TRBJ2-3, with TRBD2 as a possible D gene (5 bases). CDR1 and CDR2 from the germline V gene are SGHAT and FQNNGV. CDR3 length: 15 amino acids. Trimming took off 0 bases at V and 8 bases at J, with 15 bases between the two ends. The CDR3 sequence is CASSLESSSMGTQYF. For the CDR3, the DNA is TGTGCCAGCAGCTTAGAGTCTAGCTCGATGGGTACGCAGTATTTT.

This clonotype showed up just a few times. The rearrangement joins TRBV4-1 to TRBJ1-5; no reliable D call. CDR1 and CDR2 (germline): MGHRA, YSYEKL. The CDR3 is 15 amino acids. Trimming pared 4 bases from V and 6 bases from J, leaving 16 bases between. CDR3 nucleotides: TGCGCCAGCAGCCCAAGAGCGGGATTACGTCAGCCCCAGCATTTT. The encoded protein is CASSPRAGLRQPQHF.

This clonotype was seen a few times. The chain carries TRBV28 and TRBJ2-1; D perhaps matches TRBD1 (6 bases). Per the germline V gene, CDR1 is MDHEN and CDR2 is SYDVKM. This CDR3 comprises 17 residues. V was cut by 9 bases and J by 3 bases, with 24 bases left in between. The CDR3 DNA reads TGTGCCAGAACCGATTCACAGGGATCCCCCTACTACAATGAGCAGTTCTTC. It specifies CARTDSQGSPYYNEQFF. The variable domain in full, with the rest retrieved from reference TRBV28 and TRBJ2-1, is DVKVTQSSRYLVKRTGEKVFLECVQDMDHENMFWYRQDPGLGLRLIYFSYDVKMKEKGDIPEGYSVSREKKERFSLILESASTNQTSMYLCARTDSQGSPYYNEQFFGPGTRLTVL.

This clonotype has ten or more counts. The chain recombines TRBV20-1 with TRBJ2-1; 11 bases are shared with TRBD2. Germline CDR1 is DFQATT and CDR2 is SNEGSKA (reference sequence). Trimming removed 6 bases from V and 4 bases from J; junction bases left unmatched: 8. This CDR3 is built from 15 residues. CDR3 sequence: CSAPPGLADYNEQFF. The CDR3 nucleotides are TGCAGTGCCCCACCGGGACTAGCGGATTACAATGAGCAGTTCTTC.

The rearrangement uses TRBV20-1 and TRBJ2-3; D ambiguous. V shed 0 bases and J shed 0 bases, with 7 bases lying between them. Germline CDR1 and CDR2: DFQATT and SNEGSKA (reference sequence). This CDR3 has 14 amino acids. In nucleotides, the CDR3 is TGCAGTGCTAGAGACGACCGCAGCACAGATACGCAGTATTTT. Translated: CSARDDRSTDTQYF.

This clonotype was counted at least ten times. The chain uses TRBV5-1 and TRBJ2-5; D is ambiguous. Looked up from germline, CDR1 is SGHRS and CDR2 is YFSETQ. Trimming left V 1 base short and J 4 bases short, with 11 bases between. The CDR3 is 14 residues long. The CDR3 loop is CASSLTSFGETQYF. In nucleotides, the CDR3 is TGCGCCAGCAGCTTGACCAGCTTCGGAGAGACCCAGTACTTC.

This clonotype was detected many times. DNA for the CDR3: TGTGCCAGCAGCGCCGCCCGGGACAGGGCGGGAGGGACTGAAGCTTTCTTT. It codes for CASSAARDRAGGTEAFF. The rearrangement joins TRBV5-4 to TRBJ1-1; 9 bases are shared with TRBD1. V shed 4 bases, J shed 5 bases, and the junction held 15 bases outside the gene matches. CDR1 and CDR2 from the germline V gene are SGHNT and YYREEE (reference sequence). The CDR3 consists of 17 residues.

The rearrangement joins TRBV28 to TRBJ2-1; D possibly uses TRBD1 or TRBD2 (7 bases each). V shed 5 bases and J shed 4 bases, with 18 bases lying between them. In germline, CDR1 is MDHEN, CDR2 SYDVKM. The CDR3 sequence is 16 residues long. Here the CDR3 DNA reads TGTGCCAGCAGTCGCCAGCGGGGACAGATTTACAATGAGCAGTTCTTC. This codes for CASSRQRGQIYNEQFF.

In this sample, this clonotype turned up many times. V and J are TRBV5-1 and TRBJ1-2; TRBD1 matches at 11 bases. CDR3 size: 18 residues. V shed 3 bases and J 1 base; nucleotides not matched to a gene: 11. The germline V gene has CDR1 SGHRS and CDR2 YFSETQ. The CDR3: CASSSNPIGTGGNYGYTF. CDR3 coding DNA: TGCGCCAGCAGCTCTAACCCCATCGGGACAGGGGGTAACTATGGCTACACCTTC.

CDR3 sequence reads: CASSRGQGGHEQYF. DNA for the CDR3: TGTGCCAGCAGCCGGGGACAAGGAGGCCACGAGCAGTACTTC. This rearrangement joins TRBV7-2 to TRBJ2-7; the D gene is possibly TRBD1 (6 bases). Trimming shortened V by 5 bases and J by 5 bases, and 16 bases separated the two germline ends. Germline assignment: CDR1 SGHTA and CDR2 FQGNSA. This CDR3 spans 14 amino acids.

In its sample, this clonotype was seen many times. The V call is TRBV5-1, the J call TRBJ2-1, with D perhaps TRBD1 or TRBD2 (6 bases each). Trimming removed 0 bases at V and 4 bases at J, with 11 bases between. CDR1 is SGHRS and CDR2 is YFSETQ in the germline V gene. This CDR3 region has 15 residues. CDR3 in DNA: TGCGCCAGCAGCTTGGAGGGGGGAGTATACAATGAGCAGTTCTTC. This sequence encodes CASSLEGGVYNEQFF.

The rearrangement uses TRBV6-5 and TRBJ2-7, with 8 bases aligning to TRBD2. The germline gives CDR1 MNHEY, CDR2 SVGAGI. The V and J ends lost 2 bases and 0 bases, in that order; junction bases with no gene match: 9. This CDR3 is built from 17 residues. The CDR3 reads CASSYQTGTRSSYEQYF. CDR3 sequence (DNA): TGTGCCAGCAGTTACCAAACCGGGACTAGGAGCTCCTACGAGCAGTACTTC.